These T cell receptor beta chains were read from a single sample in a study of OX40 agonist ivuxolimab in advanced cancers. Some clones are missing from TCRdb's copy, which holds only in-frame ones; the method was immunoSEQ multiplex PCR. The repertoire includes about 110,000 clones, around 93% of them detected once, and around 0.7% sits in the top ten. Sequenced here: CD4+ or CD8+ T cells sorted from blood, sampled in a trial of the OX40 agonist ivuxolimab. The receptors stem from an adult with an advanced solid tumor such as melanoma, head and neck, liver or kidney cancer. Each CDR3 is given with its conserved first and last residue. A D gene is named only where the DNA matches it firmly. Clone size is not always given. Where it is, it says once, few, many or a class for expanded clones.

NA | TRBJ1-6 | TRBD1 | TRBV27 | CASSTTGGEAVSPLHF | TGTGCCAGCAGTACGACAGGGGGCGAGGCAGTCTCACCCCTCCACTTT
NA | TRBJ2-1 | NA | TRBV4-2 | CASSQDGVSHNEQFF | TGTGCCAGCAGCCAAGATGGGGTCAGCCACAATGAGCAGTTCTTC
NA | TRBJ2-4 | NA | TRBV21-1 | CASSKVAASGHVAKNIQYF | TGTGCCAGCAGCAAAGTGGCGGCTAGCGGGCATGTAGCCAAAAACATTCAGTACTTC
few | TRBJ1-5 | NA | TRBV19 | CASSSRLHSNQPQHF | TGTGCCAGTAGCTCAAGACTCCATAGCAATCAGCCCCAGCATTTT
NA | TRBJ2-3 | TRBD2 | TRBV7-9 | CASSLALAGGPLDTQYF | TGTGCCAGCAGCTTAGCTCTAGCGGGGGGGCCGTTAGATACGCAGTATTTT
NA | TRBJ2-3 | NA | TRBV7-8 | CASRDGTLGGTFF | TGTGCCAGCAGGGATGGGACTTTAGGAGGGACTTTCTTT
NA | TRBJ2-7 | NA | TRBV18 | CASSPTFPSYEQYF | TGTGCCAGCTCACCCACTTTTCCTTCCTACGAGCAGTACTTC
NA | TRBJ2-6 | NA | TRBV6-1 | CASRPGSGANVLTF | TGTGCCAGCAGACCGGGCTCTGGGGCCAACGTCCTGACTTTC
NA | TRBJ2-5 | NA | TRBV21-1 | CASSMTVIQETQYF | TGTGCCAGCAGCATGACAGTCATACAAGAGACCCAGTACTTC
NA | TRBJ2-6 | TRBD1 | TRBV6-5 | CASSYGDRAGANVLTF | TGTGCCAGCAGTTACGGCGACAGGGCTGGGGCCAACGTCCTGACTTTC
NA | TRBJ1-6 | TRBD1 | TRBV5-4 | CASSPRTGVNSPLHF | TGTGCCAGCAGCCCCCGGACAGGAGTTAATTCACCCCTCCACTTT
NA | TRBJ1-1 | TRBD1 | TRBV6-5 | CASSDRAVTEAFF | TGTGCCAGCAGCGACAGGGCAGTGACTGAAGCTTTCTTT
NA | TRBJ2-7 | NA | TRBV6-1 | CASRRLAYEQYF | TGTGCCAGCAGAAGGCTAGCCTACGAGCAGTACTTC
NA | TRBJ1-5 | NA | TRBV6-1 | CASSERDRMLNQPQHF | TGTGCCAGCAGTGAGCGGGACCGGATGCTCAATCAGCCCCAGCATTTT
once | TRBJ1-1 | NA | TRBV11-3 | CASSLDTEAFF | TGTGCCAGCAGCTTGGACACTGAAGCTTTCTTT
NA | TRBJ1-5 | NA | TRBV7-3 | CASSPGQQAQPQHF | TGTGCCAGCAGCCCCGGACAGCAGGCACAGCCCCAGCATTTT
NA | TRBJ2-5 | TRBD1 | TRBV2 | CASSRQGLEQETQYF | TGTGCCAGCAGCAGACAGGGCTTAGAACAAGAGACCCAGTACTTC
NA | TRBJ1-2 | TRBD1 | TRBV27 | CASSLIPQGYGYTF | TGTGCCAGCAGTTTAATCCCACAGGGGTATGGCTACACCTTC
NA | TRBJ2-3 | NA | TRBV2 | CASIRGFGDTQYF | TGTGCCAGCATAAGGGGATTCGGGGATACGCAGTATTTT
NA | TRBJ1-3 | NA | TRBV5-1 | CASSSDSRNTIYF | TGCGCCAGCAGCTCGGACAGCAGAAACACCATATATTTT
NA | TRBJ2-7 | NA | TRBV6-5 | CASRRGSEQYF | TGTGCCAGTAGACGGGGCTCCGAGCAGTACTTC
NA | TRBJ2-1 | TRBD2 | TRBV29-1 | CSSLAGGYSYNEQFF | TGCAGCTCCTTAGCGGGGGGTTACTCATACAATGAGCAGTTCTTC
NA | TRBJ2-7 | NA | TRBV6-1 | CASLGGDWGEQYF | TGTGCCAGCCTGGGGGGTGACTGGGGCGAGCAGTACTTC
NA | TRBJ1-1 | NA | TRBV18 | CASSPSRQNTEAFF | TGTGCCAGCTCACCAAGTCGGCAGAACACTGAAGCTTTCTTT